This T cell receptor (beta chain) was observed in a study of blood T cell repertoires in COVID-19 (dated by TCRdb to about 2020). Context from the whole study: The collaborator samples originated in the United States, Italy and Spain and spanned the acute and convalescent phases of COVID-19. The prospective study material was composed of cDNA or gDNA derived from T cells, B-cell-depleted T cells, or PBMCs. Deeply sampled blood TCRbeta repertoires from subjects exposed to, actively infected with, or recovered from COVID-19 were included in the dataset. The repertoires were made available in a free public database intended to serve as a resource for research on the immune response to SARS-CoV-2. The samples were drawn from two sources: the first 160 participants of the ongoing ImmuneRACE study, and 1,000 to 1,500 subjects contributed by 6 global collaborators. A de-identified subject ID, COVID-19 status, age in years and sex were almost always included in the sample metadata. Where HLA class I and class II types were available, the types were taken from metadata supplied by the sample provider, not from assay-based typing.

Its CDR3 holds 15 amino acids, cysteine through phenylalanine. CDR3 DNA only is kept here, 45 bases in frame from base 1. Trimming costs V 0 bases and J 8 bases, and their ends lie 16 bases apart. CDR1 and CDR2 (MNHEY, SMNVEV) derive from the germline V gene (reference sequence). As concerns this clone: Its antigen is still unknown. No per-base quality is available; no much larger clone lies one base away.

Collaborating institutions collected whole blood in K2EDTA tubes following their own protocols. Collaborator samples were shipped for TCRbeta analysis as frozen whole blood, isolated PBMCs, or DNA extracted from either sample type. TCRbeta CDR3 regions were amplified from genomic DNA using the immunoSEQ Assay, a bias-controlled multiplex PCR. The paper's data handling went like this. Within the assay, amplification of reference gene primers was used to estimate how many nucleated cells each sample contained. To quantify the absolute abundance of each unique TCRbeta CDR3 rearrangement, sequence reads were collapsed and filtered. Productive Simpson clonality was computed per sample as the square root of Simpson's diversity index over productive rearrangements. Entries here come from immuneACCESS through TCRdb and include only in-frame sequences with V and J called. Some clones fail to appear in such tables; in the studies checked, an unresolved V gene covers under half of the shortfall, and the cause of the remainder is unknown. From that table come the V and J calls and clone size; the DNA was used to work out D and trimming. For this sample the table gives tens of thousands of clones, of which about 91% were detected only once. The ten largest clones take up roughly 2.3% of the sample.

On the study overall, not on this receptor specifically: The quantity of clinical and demographic metadata differed by source and by participant and was supplied without curation.

This receptor was taken from a human donor with active COVID-19. The donor label of this sample is uncertain. Sequencing was performed on peripheral blood. The chain joins TRBV27 to TRBJ1-2, with no confident D gene call. The CDR3: CASSLSSQLGRGYTF. At the DNA level, the sequence is TGTGCCAGCAGTTTATCCAGCCAGTTAGGGAGGGGCTACACCTTC.